A single sample is the source of the 2 T cell receptor beta chains below, sequenced in a study of CD8 T cells in ankylosing spondylitis. Antigens of these TCRs are unknown. One entry per CDR3 protein results from TCRdb running MiXCR on the 5' RACE reads. In the table there are 350,000 to 550,000 distinct CDR3 sequences, 25% to 30% of which are singletons. Study findings and constraints: Ankylosing spondylitis blood seemed to carry a telltale TCR beta motif made of several highly homologous variants.

The source material was blood, either unsorted or a sorted T cell fraction (not recorded which). Source of these receptors: a male donor with ankylosing spondylitis.

This chain's CDR3 is CASSLGRTRTEQYF. CDR3 DNA sequence: TGTGCCAGCAGCTTAGGGAGGACAAGGACCGAACAGTACTTC. The rearrangement joins TRBV7-8 to TRBJ2-4; the D gene could be TRBD1 or TRBD2 (5 bases each). The CDR3 is 14 amino acids. V dropped 1 base and J dropped 13 bases, with 17 bases sitting between them. Germline values: CDR1 SGHVS, CDR2 FQNEAQ.

The chain employs TRBV15 and TRBJ2-1; maybe TRBD2 (6 bases). V was trimmed by 6 bases and J by 0 bases, leaving 15 bases between them. Germline values: CDR1 LNHNV, CDR2 YYDKDF (reference sequence). The CDR3 contains 16 residues. CDR3 in amino acids: CATRGFSGRSYNEQFF. CDR3 DNA: TGTGCCACCAGGGGGTTCAGCGGGCGCTCCTACAATGAGCAGTTCTTC.